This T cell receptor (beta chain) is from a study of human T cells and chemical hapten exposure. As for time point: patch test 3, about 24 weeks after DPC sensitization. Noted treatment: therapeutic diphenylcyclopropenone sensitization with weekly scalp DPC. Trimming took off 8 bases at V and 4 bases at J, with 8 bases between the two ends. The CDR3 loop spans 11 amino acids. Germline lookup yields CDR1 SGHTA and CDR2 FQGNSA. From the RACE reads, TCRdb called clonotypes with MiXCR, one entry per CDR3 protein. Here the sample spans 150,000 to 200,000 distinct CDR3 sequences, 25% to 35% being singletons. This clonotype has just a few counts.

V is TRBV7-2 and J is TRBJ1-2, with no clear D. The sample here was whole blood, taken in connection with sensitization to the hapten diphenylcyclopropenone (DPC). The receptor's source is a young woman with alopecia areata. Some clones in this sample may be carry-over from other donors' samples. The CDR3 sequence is CASRISYGYTF. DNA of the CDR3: TGTGCCAGCCGCATATCCTATGGCTACACCTTC.